This T cell receptor beta chain originates from a study of regulatory T cells in long-lasting Graves disease. The sample's time point: newly diagnosed GD, antithyroid drugs for less than 3 months. Construction of the TCR library relied on RNA isolated from PBMCs. Trimming stripped 8 bases from V and 4 bases from J, with 12 bases between. This CDR3 is 12 amino acids long. Germline CDR1 reads SGHTA; CDR2 reads FQGNSA. In building TCR beta libraries, iRepertoire HTBI primers were used together with Arm-PCR of CDR3 regions. Each CDR3 protein is one row after TCRdb ran MiXCR on the multiplex PCR reads. The sample shows hundreds of thousands of distinct CDR3 sequences, approximately 15% of them seen only once. The same sample was also used in a study of T cells in Graves' hyperthyroidism and ophthalmopathy.

The sequence came from a man aged 35 to 55 with Graves disease. The gene calls are TRBV7-2 and TRBJ2-7; D perhaps matches TRBD1 (5 bases). The specimen comprised peripheral blood mononuclear cells (PBMCs), sampled at new diagnosis, from a patient treated with antithyroid drugs. CDR3: CASGKSGYEQYF. The CDR3 DNA follows: TGTGCCAGCGGTAAATCAGGGTACGAGCAGTACTTC.